This TCR beta chain was sequenced during a study of cytomegalovirus exposure and HLA in healthy donors. Findings and limits, study-wide: More clonal expansion characterized HLA-associated TCR beta chains than equally common others in a later analysis. An observed cluster of highly shared sequence variants was recorded as a likely sequencing artifact. When a later analysis was performed, an Asian-associated ancestry cluster reportedly had fewer N-insertions than the roughly 700-donor mean.

The table lists this clone with a few counts. Its specificity is unknown. The PCR ran on 60 Vbeta and 13 Jbeta primers. Profiled with immunoSEQ multiplex PCR; TCRdb holds only in-frame clones, not every one. Among 110,000 or so clones, more than 70% were seen once, and the ten largest hold 15% to 20%. The CDR3 has 14 amino acids. The junction had 11 bases not matched to a gene; V was cut back by 5 bases and J by 8 bases. CDR1 is SGHTA, CDR2 FQGNSA, per germline. The specimen was PBMCs. The origin of this receptor is a man between 45 and 60 years old in good health and CMV-seropositive. The V gene is TRBV7-2, the J gene TRBJ1-2, with 7 bases identical to TRBD1. The CDR3 sequence is CASSPTGPSAGYTF. The CDR3 region has the DNA TGTGCCAGCAGCCCGACAGGGCCCTCGGCGGGCTACACCTTC.